Here is one TCR beta chain with its context. Original data processing: It was from reference gene primer amplification that nucleated cell counts were estimated. Only in-frame clones appear in the TCRdb table, and some are missing; sequencing was by immunoSEQ multiplex PCR. The V and J calls and clone size were taken over from that table, and D and trimming were inferred from the DNA. The profile shows fewer than 250,000 clones, roughly 84% of them singletons. The data were obtained in a study of blood T cell repertoires in COVID-19. Looking at the study overall: The samples span acute and convalescent COVID-19 from the United States, Italy and Spain.

Germline V gene data show CDR1 as SGHTA and CDR2 as FQGTGA. The V end was cut by 1 base, the J end by 4 bases, with 10 bases between. This CDR3 is 14 amino acids long. Participant reports of clinical history set cohort assignment. The sample was PBMCs or T cells enriched from blood (not recorded which). J is TRBJ2-5 and V is TRBV7-3; a possible D gene is TRBD2 (5 bases). This TCR was recovered from a man aged 25 to 40 in a cohort exposed to, infected with or recovered from COVID-19 (not recorded which). The CDR3 loop is CASSLNEGGETQYF. DNA of the CDR3: TGTGCCAGCAGCTTAAATGAGGGTGGAGAGACCCAGTACTTC.